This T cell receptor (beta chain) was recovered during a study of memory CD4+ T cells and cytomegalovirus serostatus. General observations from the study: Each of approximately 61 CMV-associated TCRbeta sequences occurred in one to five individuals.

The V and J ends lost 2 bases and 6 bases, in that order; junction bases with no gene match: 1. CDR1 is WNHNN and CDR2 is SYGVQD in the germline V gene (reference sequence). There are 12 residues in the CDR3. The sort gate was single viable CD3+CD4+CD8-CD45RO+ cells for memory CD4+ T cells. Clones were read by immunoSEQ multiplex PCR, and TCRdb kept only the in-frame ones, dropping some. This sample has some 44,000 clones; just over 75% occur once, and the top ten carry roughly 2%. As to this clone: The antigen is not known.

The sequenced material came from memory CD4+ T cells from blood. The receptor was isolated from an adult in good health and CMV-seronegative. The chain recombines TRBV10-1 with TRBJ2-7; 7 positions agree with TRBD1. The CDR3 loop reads CASSETGVEQYF. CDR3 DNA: TGCGCCAGCAGTGAGACAGGGGTCGAGCAGTACTTC.